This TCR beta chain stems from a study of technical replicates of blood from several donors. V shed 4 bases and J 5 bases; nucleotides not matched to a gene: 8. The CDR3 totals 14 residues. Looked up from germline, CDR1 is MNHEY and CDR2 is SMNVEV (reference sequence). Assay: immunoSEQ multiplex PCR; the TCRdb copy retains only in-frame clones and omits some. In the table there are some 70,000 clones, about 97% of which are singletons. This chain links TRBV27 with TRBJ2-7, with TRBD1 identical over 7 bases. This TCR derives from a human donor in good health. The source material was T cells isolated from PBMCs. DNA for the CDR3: TGTGCCAGCAGTTCCGTACTGACAGGGAACGAGCAGTACTTC. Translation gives CASSSVLTGNEQYF.